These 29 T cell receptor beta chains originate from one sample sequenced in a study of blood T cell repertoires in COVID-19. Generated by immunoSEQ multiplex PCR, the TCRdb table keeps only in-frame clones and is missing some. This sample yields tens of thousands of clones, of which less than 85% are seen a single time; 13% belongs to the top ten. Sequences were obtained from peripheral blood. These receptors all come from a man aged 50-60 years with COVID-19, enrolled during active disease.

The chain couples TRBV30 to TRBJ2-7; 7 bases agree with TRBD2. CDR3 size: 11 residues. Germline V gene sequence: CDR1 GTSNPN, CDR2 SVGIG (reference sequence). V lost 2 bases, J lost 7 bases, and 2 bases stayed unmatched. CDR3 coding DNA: TGTGCCTGGAGTAGAGCGGGAGAGCAGTACTTC. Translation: CAWSRAGEQYF. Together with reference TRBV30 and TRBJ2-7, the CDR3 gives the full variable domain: SQTIHQWPATLVQPVGSPLSLECTVEGTSNPNLYWYRQAAGRGLQLLFYSVGIGQISSEVPQNLSASRPQDRQFILSSKKLLLSDSGFYLCAWSRAGEQYFGPGTRLTVT.

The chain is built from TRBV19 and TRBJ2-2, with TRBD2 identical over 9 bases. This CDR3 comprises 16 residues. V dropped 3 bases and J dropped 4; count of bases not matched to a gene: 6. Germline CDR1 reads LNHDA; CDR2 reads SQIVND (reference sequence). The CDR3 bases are TGTGCCAGTAGTATGCGCGCGACTAGCGGCACCGGGGAGCTGTTTTTT. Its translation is CASSMRATSGTGELFF.

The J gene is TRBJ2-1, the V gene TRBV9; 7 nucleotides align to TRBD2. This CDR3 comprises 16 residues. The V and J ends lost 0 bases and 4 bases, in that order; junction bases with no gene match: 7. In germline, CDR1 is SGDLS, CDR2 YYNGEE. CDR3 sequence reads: CASSVEVSGAYNEQFF. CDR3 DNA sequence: TGTGCCAGCAGCGTAGAGGTAAGCGGGGCGTACAATGAGCAGTTCTTC.

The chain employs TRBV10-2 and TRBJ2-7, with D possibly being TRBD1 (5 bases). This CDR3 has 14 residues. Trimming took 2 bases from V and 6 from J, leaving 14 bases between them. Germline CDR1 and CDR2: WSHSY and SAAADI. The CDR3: CASSEPFLGAEQYF. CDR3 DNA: TGCGCCAGCAGTGAGCCATTCTTAGGGGCCGAGCAGTACTTC.

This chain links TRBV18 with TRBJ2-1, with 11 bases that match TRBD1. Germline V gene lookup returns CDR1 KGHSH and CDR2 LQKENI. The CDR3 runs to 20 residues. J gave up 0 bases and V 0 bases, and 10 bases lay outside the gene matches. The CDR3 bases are TGTGCCAGCTCACCACCGATCGGGACAGGGGGTCCCGGCTCCTACAATGAGCAGTTCTTC. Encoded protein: CASSPPIGTGGPGSYNEQFF. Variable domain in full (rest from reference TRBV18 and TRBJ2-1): NAGVMQNPRHLVRRRGQEARLRCSPMKGHSHVYWYRQLPEEGLKFMVYLQKENIIDESGMPKERFSAEFPKEGPSILRIQQVVRGDSAAYFCASSPPIGTGGPGSYNEQFFGPGTRLTVL.

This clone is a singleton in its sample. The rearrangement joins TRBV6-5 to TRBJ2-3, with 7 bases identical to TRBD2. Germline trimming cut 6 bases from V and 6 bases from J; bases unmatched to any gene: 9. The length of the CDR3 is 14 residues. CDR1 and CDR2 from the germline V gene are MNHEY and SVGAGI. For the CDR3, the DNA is TGTGCCAGCAGCCCCCAGGGAGGGATGGATACGCAGTATTTT. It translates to CASSPQGGMDTQYF.

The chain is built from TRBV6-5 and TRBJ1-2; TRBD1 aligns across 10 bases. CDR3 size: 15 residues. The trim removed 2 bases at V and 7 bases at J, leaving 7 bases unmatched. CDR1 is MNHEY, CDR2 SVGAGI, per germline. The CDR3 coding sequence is TGTGCCAGCAGTTACGAGGGACAGGGGATAAGTGGCTACACCTTC. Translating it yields CASSYEGQGISGYTF.

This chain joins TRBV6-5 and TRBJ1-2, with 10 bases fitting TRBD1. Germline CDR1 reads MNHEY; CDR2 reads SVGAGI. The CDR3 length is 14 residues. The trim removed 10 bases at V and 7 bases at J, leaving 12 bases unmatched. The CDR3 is CAIVRDRGGGGYTF. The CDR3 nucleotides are TGTGCCATAGTGAGGGACAGGGGCGGAGGTGGCTACACCTTC.

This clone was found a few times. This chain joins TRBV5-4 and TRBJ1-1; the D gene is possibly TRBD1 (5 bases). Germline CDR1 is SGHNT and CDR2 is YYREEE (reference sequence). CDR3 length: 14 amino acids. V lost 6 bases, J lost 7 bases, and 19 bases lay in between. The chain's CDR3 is CASNLKGARGEAFF. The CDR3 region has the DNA TGTGCCAGCAACCTCAAAGGGGCTAGGGGTGAAGCTTTCTTT.

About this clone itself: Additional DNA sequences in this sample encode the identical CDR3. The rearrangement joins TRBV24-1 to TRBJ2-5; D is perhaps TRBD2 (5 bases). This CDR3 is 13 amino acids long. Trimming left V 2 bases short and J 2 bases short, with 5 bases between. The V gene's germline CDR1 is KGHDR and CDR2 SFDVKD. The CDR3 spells CATSDSGQETQYF. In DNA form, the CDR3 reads TGTGCCACCAGTGATTCGGGGCAAGAGACCCAGTACTTC.

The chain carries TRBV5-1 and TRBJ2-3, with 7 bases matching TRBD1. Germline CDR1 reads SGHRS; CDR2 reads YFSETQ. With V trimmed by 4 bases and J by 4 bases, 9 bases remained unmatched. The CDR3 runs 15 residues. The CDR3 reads CASSLGQDFADTQYF. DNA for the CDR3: TGCGCCAGCAGCCTAGGACAGGATTTTGCAGATACGCAGTATTTT.

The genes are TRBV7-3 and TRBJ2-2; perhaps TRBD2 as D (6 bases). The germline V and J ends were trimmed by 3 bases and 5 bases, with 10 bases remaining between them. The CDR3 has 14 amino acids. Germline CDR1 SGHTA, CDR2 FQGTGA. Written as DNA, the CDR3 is TGTGCCAGCAGCTTCGGAGGGGATACCGGGGAGCTGTTTTTT. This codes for CASSFGGDTGELFF.

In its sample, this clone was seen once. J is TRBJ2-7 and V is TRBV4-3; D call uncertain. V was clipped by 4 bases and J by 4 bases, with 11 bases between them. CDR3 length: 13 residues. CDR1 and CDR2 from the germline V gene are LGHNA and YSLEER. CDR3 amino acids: CASSRFTEYEQYF. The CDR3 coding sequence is TGCGCCAGCAGCCGCTTCACAGAGTACGAGCAGTACTTC.

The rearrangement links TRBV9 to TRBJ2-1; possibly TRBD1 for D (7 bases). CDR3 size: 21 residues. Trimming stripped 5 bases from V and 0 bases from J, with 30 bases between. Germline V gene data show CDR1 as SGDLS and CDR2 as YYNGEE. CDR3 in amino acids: CASSEPRFHNQGGSSYNEQFF. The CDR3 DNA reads TGTGCCAGCAGTGAACCACGTTTCCATAACCAGGGGGGAAGCTCCTACAATGAGCAGTTCTTC.

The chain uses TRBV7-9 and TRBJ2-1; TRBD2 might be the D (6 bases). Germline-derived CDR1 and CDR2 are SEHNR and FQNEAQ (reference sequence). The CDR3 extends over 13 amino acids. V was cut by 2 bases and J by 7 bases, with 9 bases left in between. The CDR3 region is CASSLPGVNEQFF. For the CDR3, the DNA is TGTGCCAGCAGCTTACCGGGGGTAAATGAGCAGTTCTTC. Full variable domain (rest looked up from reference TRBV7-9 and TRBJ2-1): DTGVSQNPRHKITKRGQNVTFRCDPISEHNRLYWYRQTLGQGPEFLTYFQNEAQLEKSRLLSDRFSAERPKGSFSTLEIQRTEQGDSAMYLCASSLPGVNEQFFGPGTRLTVL.

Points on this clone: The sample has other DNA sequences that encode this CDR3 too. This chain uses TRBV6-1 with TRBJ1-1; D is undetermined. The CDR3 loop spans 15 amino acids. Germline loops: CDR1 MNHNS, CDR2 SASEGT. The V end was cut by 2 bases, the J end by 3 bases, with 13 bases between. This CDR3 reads CASSERTVLYTEAFF. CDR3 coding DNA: TGTGCCAGCAGTGAACGTACGGTATTGTACACTGAAGCTTTCTTT.

The CDR3 is CASNPGGGTEAFF. The CDR3 DNA follows: TGTGCCAGCAACCCCGGGGGGGGCACTGAAGCTTTCTTT. The chain uses TRBV27 and TRBJ1-1, with D possibly TRBD1 on 5 matching bases. The CDR3 contains 13 residues. V was trimmed by 7 bases and J by 4 bases, leaving 13 bases between them. Germline lookup yields CDR1 MNHEY and CDR2 SMNVEV (reference sequence).

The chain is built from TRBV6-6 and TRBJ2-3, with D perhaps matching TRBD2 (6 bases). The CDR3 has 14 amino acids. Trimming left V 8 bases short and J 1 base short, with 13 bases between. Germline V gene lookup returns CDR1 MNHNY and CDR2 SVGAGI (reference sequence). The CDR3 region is CASEDGGGTDTQYF. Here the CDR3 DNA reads TGTGCCAGCGAAGACGGAGGGGGCACAGATACGCAGTATTTT.

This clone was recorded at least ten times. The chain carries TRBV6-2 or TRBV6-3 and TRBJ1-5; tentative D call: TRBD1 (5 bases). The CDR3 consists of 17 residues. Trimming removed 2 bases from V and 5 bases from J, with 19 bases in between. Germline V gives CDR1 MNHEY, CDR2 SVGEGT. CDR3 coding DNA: TGTGCCAGCAGTTACAGAGGACCGCAGGGAGGGGATCAGCCCCAGCATTTT. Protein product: CASSYRGPQGGDQPQHF.

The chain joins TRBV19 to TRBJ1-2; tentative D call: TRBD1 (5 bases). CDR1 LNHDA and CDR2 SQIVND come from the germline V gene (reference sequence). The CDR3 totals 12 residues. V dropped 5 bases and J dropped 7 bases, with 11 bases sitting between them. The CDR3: CASSQGSAGYTF. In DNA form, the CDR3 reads TGTGCCAGTAGTCAGGGATCCGCTGGCTACACCTTC.

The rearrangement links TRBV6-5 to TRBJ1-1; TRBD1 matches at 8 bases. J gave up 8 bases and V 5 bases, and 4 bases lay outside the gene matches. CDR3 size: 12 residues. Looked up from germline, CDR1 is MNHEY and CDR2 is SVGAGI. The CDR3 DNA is TGTGCCAGCAGTACAGCAGGGGGCGAAGCTTTCTTT. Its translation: CASSTAGGEAFF.

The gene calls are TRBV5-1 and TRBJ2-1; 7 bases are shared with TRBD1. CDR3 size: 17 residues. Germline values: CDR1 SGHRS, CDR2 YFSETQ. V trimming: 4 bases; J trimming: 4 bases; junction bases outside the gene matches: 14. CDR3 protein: CASSPSGTVNWYNEQFF. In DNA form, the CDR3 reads TGCGCCAGCAGCCCGTCCGGGACAGTGAATTGGTACAATGAGCAGTTCTTC.

CDR3 in amino acids: CASSDDVLWGGNDSPLHF. The CDR3 DNA reads TGTGCCAGCAGTGATGACGTACTGTGGGGGGGGAATGATTCACCCCTCCACTTT. V gene TRBV2 combines with J gene TRBJ1-6; weak D call: TRBD1 (5 bases). The CDR3 sequence is 18 residues long. The V end was cut by 3 bases, the J end by 8 bases, with 23 bases between. Looked up from germline, CDR1 is SNHLY and CDR2 is FYNNEI.

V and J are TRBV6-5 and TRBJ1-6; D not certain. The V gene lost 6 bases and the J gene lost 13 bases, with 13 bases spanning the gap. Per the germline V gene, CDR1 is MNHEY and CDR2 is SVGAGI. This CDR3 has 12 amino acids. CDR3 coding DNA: TGTGCCAGCAGGAGGATTTTTATGCCCCTCCACTTT. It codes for CASRRIFMPLHF.

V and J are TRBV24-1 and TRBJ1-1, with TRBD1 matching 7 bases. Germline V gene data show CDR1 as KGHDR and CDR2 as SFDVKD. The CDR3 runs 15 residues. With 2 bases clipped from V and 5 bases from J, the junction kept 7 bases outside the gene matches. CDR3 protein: CATSDSDRDLTEAFF. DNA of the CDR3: TGTGCCACCAGTGATTCAGACAGGGATCTAACTGAAGCTTTCTTT.

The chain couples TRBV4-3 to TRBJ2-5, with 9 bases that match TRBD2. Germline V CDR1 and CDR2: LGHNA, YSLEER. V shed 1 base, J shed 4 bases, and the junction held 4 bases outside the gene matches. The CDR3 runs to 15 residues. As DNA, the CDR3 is TGCGCCAGCAGCCAAGGAGTAGCGGGGGCAGAGACCCAGTACTTC. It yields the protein CASSQGVAGAETQYF.

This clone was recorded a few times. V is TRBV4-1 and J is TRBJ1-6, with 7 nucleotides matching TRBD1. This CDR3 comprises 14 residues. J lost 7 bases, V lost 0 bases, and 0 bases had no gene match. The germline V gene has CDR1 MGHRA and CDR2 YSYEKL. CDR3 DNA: TGCGCCAGCAGCCAAGAGGGACAGAATTCACCCCTCCACTTT. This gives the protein CASSQEGQNSPLHF.

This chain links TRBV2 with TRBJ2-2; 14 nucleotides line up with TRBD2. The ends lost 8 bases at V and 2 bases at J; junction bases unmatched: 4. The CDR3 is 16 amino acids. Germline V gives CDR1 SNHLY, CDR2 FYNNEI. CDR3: CASETSGGENTGELFF. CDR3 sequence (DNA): TGTGCCAGCGAGACTAGCGGGGGGGAAAACACCGGGGAGCTGTTTTTT.

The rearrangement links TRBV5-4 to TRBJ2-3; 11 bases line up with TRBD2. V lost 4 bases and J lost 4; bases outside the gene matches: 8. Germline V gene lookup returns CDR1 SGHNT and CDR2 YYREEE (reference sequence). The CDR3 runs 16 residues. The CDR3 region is CASSTRLAGSSDTQYF. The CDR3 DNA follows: TGTGCCAGCAGCACCAGACTAGCGGGGAGCTCAGATACGCAGTATTTT.